A selection of T cell receptor beta chains follows, all from one sample in a study of CD8 T cells in Susac syndrome. TCRdb re-derived calls from the immunoSEQ multiplex PCR reads in MiXCR, one entry per CDR3 protein. Of more than 75,000 distinct CDR3 sequences listed, roughly 93% are singletons. Sequences were obtained from CD8+ T cells from PBMCs. The receptors shown here come from a human donor in good health. Both conserved end residues are part of each CDR3. A D gene is named only where the DNA matches it firmly. A clone size is listed for some rows: how often the clone was seen (once, few, many), or a class if it is expanded.

J: TRBJ2-2; size: once; V: TRBV9; D: -; CDR3: CASRDRANTGELFF
J: TRBJ1-5; size: -; V: TRBV6-5; D: -; CDR3: CASSYPQGQFNQPQHF
J: TRBJ2-2; size: -; V: TRBV18; D: -; CDR3: CASSPLEGSDTGELFF
J: TRBJ2-3; size: once; V: TRBV6-5; D: TRBD2; CDR3: CASSYKRLAGSEADTQYF
J: TRBJ1-3; size: -; V: TRBV27; D: -; CDR3: CASSLSIKAGNTIYF
J: TRBJ1-5; size: -; V: TRBV27; D: -; CDR3: CASSLRASYNQPQHF
J: TRBJ2-4; size: -; V: TRBV30; D: -; CDR3: CAWSIKRETKNIQYF
J: TRBJ2-3; size: -; V: TRBV14; D: TRBD2; CDR3: CASSQLTSGGAGDTQYF
J: TRBJ2-5; size: -; V: TRBV5-4; D: -; CDR3: CASSLRPVQETQYF
J: TRBJ2-1; size: -; V: TRBV12-3/TRBV12-4; D: -; CDR3: CASSSAPNNEQFF
J: TRBJ1-2; size: -; V: TRBV5-6; D: -; CDR3: CASSFLADGYTF
J: TRBJ1-2; size: once; V: TRBV6-5; D: -; CDR3: CASSYSHRDGYTF
J: TRBJ1-1; size: -; V: TRBV15; D: -; CDR3: CATATGGGTEAFF
J: TRBJ2-1; size: -; V: TRBV10-2; D: -; CDR3: CASSELGGFREGAYNEQFF
J: TRBJ1-5; size: -; V: TRBV9; D: -; CDR3: CASSVEGNSNQPQHF
J: TRBJ1-1; size: -; V: TRBV13; D: TRBD1; CDR3: CASSPGQGGTEAFF
J: TRBJ1-5; size: -; V: TRBV20-1; D: -; CDR3: CSARGSSGNQPQHF
J: TRBJ2-3; size: -; V: TRBV3-1; D: TRBD1; CDR3: CASSITGGAADTQYF
J: TRBJ2-1; size: -; V: TRBV9; D: -; CDR3: CASSPPTGNEQFF
J: TRBJ2-7; size: -; V: TRBV29-1; D: -; CDR3: CSAFQLGEQYF
J: TRBJ1-1; size: -; V: TRBV29-1; D: -; CDR3: CSVEKKVHTMNTEAFF
J: TRBJ2-3; size: -; V: TRBV4-1; D: TRBD1; CDR3: CASSQRDSRTDTQYF
J: TRBJ2-3; size: -; V: TRBV3-1; D: TRBD2; CDR3: CASSQEASGGPSTDTQYF
J: TRBJ1-6; size: -; V: TRBV15; D: TRBD1; CDR3: CATSSRRQGNSPLHF
J: TRBJ2-3; size: -; V: TRBV5-1; D: TRBD2; CDR3: CASSLFAGDFTDTQYF
J: TRBJ1-6; size: -; V: TRBV20-1; D: -; CDR3: CSARDWGIYNSPLHF
J: TRBJ2-1; size: -; V: TRBV29-1; D: TRBD2; CDR3: CSVEEGRGTYNEQFF
J: TRBJ2-3; size: -; V: TRBV19; D: TRBD2; CDR3: CASSMGSGGAFGTDTQYF
J: TRBJ1-5; size: -; V: TRBV7-9; D: TRBD1; CDR3: CASSPGQGLYSNQPQHF
J: TRBJ1-1; size: -; V: TRBV28; D: -; CDR3: CASSPPEGTEAFF
J: TRBJ1-2; size: once; V: TRBV29-1; D: TRBD1; CDR3: CSRVTGNYGYTF
J: TRBJ2-7; size: -; V: TRBV11-2; D: -; CDR3: CASSLETGLYEQYF